Listed below are T cell receptor beta chains from one sample, sequenced in a study of T cell responses to AZD1222 COVID-19 vaccine. Generated by immunoSEQ multiplex PCR, the TCRdb table keeps only in-frame clones and is missing some. The table lists tens of thousands of clones, roughly 83% of them singletons, with roughly 27% in the top ten. Sequenced material: peripheral blood, taken on day 0 of AZD1222 vaccination. All receptors come from an adult in good health. Each CDR3 is given with its conserved first and last residue. A D gene is named only where the DNA matches it firmly. Clone size is shown for a subset of rows, as once, few, many or a class of expanded clone.

v_gene: TRBV5-1; d_gene: .; abundance: .; j_gene: TRBJ2-7; CDR3aa: CASSASRPTGRYEQYF; CDR3nt: TGCGCCAGCAGCGCGAGCCGACCTACCGGTCGTTACGAGCAGTACTTC
v_gene: TRBV7-2; d_gene: .; abundance: .; j_gene: TRBJ1-5; CDR3aa: CASSLVAGNSNQPQHF; CDR3nt: TGTGCCAGCAGCTTAGTGGCAGGAAATAGCAATCAGCCCCAGCATTTT
v_gene: TRBV24-1; d_gene: .; abundance: .; j_gene: TRBJ2-7; CDR3aa: CATSDPEGEQYF; CDR3nt: TGTGCCACCAGTGATCCAGAAGGCGAGCAGTACTTC
v_gene: TRBV19; d_gene: TRBD2; abundance: once; j_gene: TRBJ2-3; CDR3aa: CASSMRRLAGSTDTQYF; CDR3nt: TGTGCCAGTAGTATGAGGCGTCTAGCGGGGAGCACAGATACGCAGTATTTT
v_gene: TRBV6-5; d_gene: .; abundance: .; j_gene: TRBJ1-1; CDR3aa: CASRLLSDGNTEAFF; CDR3nt: TGTGCCAGCCGCCTTTTGTCGGACGGGAACACTGAAGCTTTCTTT
v_gene: TRBV7-2; d_gene: .; abundance: .; j_gene: TRBJ2-2; CDR3aa: CASSLGGAGNTGELFF; CDR3nt: TGTGCCAGCAGCTTAGGGGGGGCAGGGAACACCGGGGAGCTGTTTTTT
v_gene: TRBV6-1; d_gene: .; abundance: .; j_gene: TRBJ2-6; CDR3aa: CASSVPRQNSGANVLTF; CDR3nt: TGTGCCAGCAGTGTACCGAGGCAGAACTCTGGGGCCAACGTCCTGACTTTC
v_gene: TRBV12-3/TRBV12-4; d_gene: TRBD1; abundance: .; j_gene: TRBJ2-7; CDR3aa: CASSRDRVNEQYF; CDR3nt: TGTGCCAGCAGCCGGGACAGGGTCAACGAGCAGTACTTC
v_gene: TRBV3-1/TRBV3-2; d_gene: .; abundance: .; j_gene: TRBJ1-5; CDR3aa: CASSRGDNQPQHF; CDR3nt: TGTGCCAGCAGCCGAGGCGACAATCAGCCCCAGCATTTT
v_gene: TRBV18; d_gene: .; abundance: .; j_gene: TRBJ1-5; CDR3aa: CASSPGHNQPQHF; CDR3nt: TGTGCCAGCTCACCAGGGCACAATCAGCCCCAGCATTTT
v_gene: TRBV6-5; d_gene: .; abundance: .; j_gene: TRBJ2-7; CDR3aa: CASSYPQGNFYEQYF; CDR3nt: TGTGCCAGCAGTTACCCACAGGGTAACTTCTACGAGCAGTACTTC